These 9 T cell receptor beta chains were sequenced from one sample in a study of blood T cell repertoires in COVID-19. The method was immunoSEQ multiplex PCR; TCRdb's version includes in-frame clones alone and lacks a portion of them. The repertoire holds some 160,000 clones, with around 77% as singletons. The sample was peripheral blood. The receptors originated from a man aged 70-80 years with active or convalescent COVID-19.

This chain joins TRBV10-3 and TRBJ2-5, with 7 bases identical to TRBD1. With V trimmed by 11 bases and J by 2 bases, 8 bases remained unmatched. The CDR3 contains 13 residues. Germline CDR1 is ENHRY and CDR2 is SYGVKD. The CDR3 DNA sequence: TGTGCCGTAAGAACAGGGGCGCAAGAGACCCAGTACTTC. Translation gives CAVRTGAQETQYF.

This clone occurred a few times. The chain is built from TRBV6-5 and TRBJ1-5; 7 bases are shared with TRBD1. The CDR3 covers 14 residues. CDR1 and CDR2 from the germline V gene are MNHEY and SVGAGI. V lost 6 bases to trimming and J lost 7 bases; unmatched junction nucleotides: 9. In DNA form, the CDR3 reads TGTGCCAGCAGCTTACAGGGGCCGAGACAGCCCCAGCATTTT. Translated: CASSLQGPRQPQHF.

The V gene is TRBV7-8, the J gene TRBJ2-3, with 9 positions matching TRBD2. This CDR3 region has 14 residues. V shed 3 bases and J 3 bases; nucleotides not matched to a gene: 1. Germline values: CDR1 SGHVS, CDR2 FQNEAQ. The CDR3 spells CASSFAGGTDTQYF. The CDR3 DNA follows: TGTGCCAGCAGCTTTGCGGGGGGGACAGATACGCAGTATTTT.

This chain connects TRBV2 to TRBJ2-7; D is possibly TRBD2 (6 bases). With 9 bases removed from V and 6 bases from J, the gap between germline ends came to 27 bases. Germline lookup yields CDR1 SNHLY and CDR2 FYNNEI. This CDR3 region has 16 residues. The CDR3 region is CASLVKPGLREGEQYF. CDR3 sequence (DNA): TGTGCCAGTCTTGTTAAACCGGGACTCCGAGAGGGCGAGCAGTACTTC.

This clone was counted a single time. The chain couples TRBV29-1 to TRBJ2-3; TRBD2 is a possible D gene (5 bases). Germline lookup yields CDR1 SQVTM and CDR2 ANQGSEA. V was shortened by 3 bases and J by 7 bases, with 11 bases between the two germline ends. There are 12 residues in the CDR3. The CDR3: CSVDTDGNTQYF. DNA of the CDR3: TGCAGCGTTGACACCGACGGGAATACGCAGTATTTT.

V and J are TRBV14 and TRBJ2-5; possible D gene TRBD2, 5 bases. The CDR3 sequence is 12 residues long. V lost 4 bases and J 5 bases, leaving 8 bases between the germline ends. CDR1 is SGHDN, CDR2 FVKESK, per germline. CDR3 DNA: TGTGCCAGCAGCCGGGAGTACGAGACCCAGTACTTC. This codes for CASSREYETQYF.

V and J are TRBV6-4 and TRBJ1-2; D gene unclear. V was cut by 7 bases and J by 7 bases, with 10 bases left in between. The germline CDR1 and CDR2 sequences are MRHNA and SNTAGT. This CDR3 contains 11 residues. In DNA form, the CDR3 reads TGTGCCAGCAAGAGGATTTCTGGCTACACCTTC. It codes for CASKRISGYTF.

The V call is TRBV5-1, the J call TRBJ1-4; 9 bases align to TRBD1. Germline V gene lookup returns CDR1 SGHRS and CDR2 YFSETQ. After removal of 3 bases from V and 7 bases from J, the junction contained 4 bases not matched to a gene. The CDR3 spans 14 residues. The CDR3 here is CASSSGQGGEKLFF. The CDR3 DNA reads TGCGCCAGCAGCTCGGGACAGGGTGGTGAAAAACTGTTTTTT.

The gene calls are TRBV7-8 and TRBJ2-7, with 7 bases matching TRBD1. CDR1 SGHVS and CDR2 FQNEAQ come from the germline V gene. The trim removed 5 bases at V and 6 bases at J, leaving 7 bases unmatched. This CDR3 contains 13 residues. This chain's CDR3 is CASSPRGHGEQYF. For the CDR3, the DNA is TGTGCCAGCAGCCCTAGGGGGCACGGCGAGCAGTACTTC.